Presented here are 11 T cell receptor beta chains from one specimen sequenced in a study of patients and donors after allogeneic stem cell transplantation. TCRdb called the RT-PCR reads again in MiXCR, with one record for every CDR3 protein. This sample yields around 82,000 distinct CDR3 sequences, of which just under 5% are seen a single time; about 2.5% belongs to the top ten. The sequencing sample was made of blood, either unsorted or a sorted T cell fraction (not recorded which). The receptor set was obtained from a human donor who was either an allogeneic HSCT recipient or a stem cell or donor lymphocyte infusion donor (not recorded which). It is not recorded whose cells these are; they may come from a transplant donor.

The chain has TRBV6-1 and TRBJ1-1, with D perhaps matching TRBD1 (5 bases). The CDR3 totals 14 residues. Germline loops: CDR1 MNHNS, CDR2 SASEGT. Between the trimmed V and J ends, which lost 8 bases and 2 bases, there was a span of 15 bases. This CDR3 is CASLSRDPNTEAFF. CDR3 nucleotides: TGTGCCAGCCTGAGTAGGGACCCAAACACTGAAGCTTTCTTT.

This clonotype came up a few times. Written as DNA, the CDR3 is TGTGCCAGCATCCGGGACGGGAGCTCCTACGAGCAGTACTTC. It codes for CASIRDGSSYEQYF. V and J are TRBV6-1 and TRBJ2-7; tentatively, D is TRBD2 (6 bases). The CDR3 consists of 14 residues. Germline V gene sequence: CDR1 MNHNS, CDR2 SASEGT. Trimming took 7 bases from V and 0 from J, leaving 13 bases between them.

This clonotype was seen many times. The genes are TRBV9 and TRBJ1-2; D gene unclear. Germline-derived CDR1 and CDR2 are SGDLS and YYNGEE. The CDR3 spans 11 residues. Trimming pared 4 bases from V and 8 bases from J, leaving 9 bases between. DNA for the CDR3: TGTGCCAGCAGCCGGGGAGCGGGCTACACCTTC. Residues: CASSRGAGYTF. Full variable domain (missing parts from reference TRBV9 and TRBJ1-2): DSGVTQTPKHLITATGQRVTLRCSPRSGDLSVYWYQQSLDQGLQFLIQYYNGEERAKGNILERFSAQQFPDLHSELNLSSLELGDSALYFCASSRGAGYTFGSGTRLTVV.

This clonotype was seen a handful of times. This chain uses TRBV24-1 with TRBJ2-7; D not certain. In germline, CDR1 is KGHDR, CDR2 SFDVKD. The CDR3 is 16 amino acids. The V end was cut by 3 bases, the J end by 3 bases, with 17 bases between. Here the CDR3 DNA reads TGTGCCACCAGTGATCCGACATCACCGACCCACTACGAGCAGTACTTC. Its translation is CATSDPTSPTHYEQYF.

This clonotype was seen at least ten times. The chain has TRBV5-1 and TRBJ1-5, with D maybe TRBD1 (5 bases). Germline CDR1 SGHRS, CDR2 YFSETQ. This CDR3 has 15 amino acids. With 3 bases removed from V and 0 bases from J, the gap between germline ends came to 10 bases. Written as DNA, the CDR3 is TGCGCCAGCAGCTCCACAGGAGATAGCAATCAGCCCCAGCATTTT. Amino acid sequence: CASSSTGDSNQPQHF.

This clonotype was detected many times. This chain connects TRBV20-1 to TRBJ1-2; 10 positions agree with TRBD1. The CDR3 spans 12 residues. Per germline, CDR1 DFQATT and CDR2 SNEGSKA (reference sequence). Germline trimming cut 3 bases from V and 7 bases from J; bases unmatched to any gene: 2. Written as DNA, the CDR3 is TGCAGTGCTAGCGACAGGGGGCTTGGCTACACCTTC. Protein sequence: CSASDRGLGYTF.

This clonotype was recorded many times. This chain links TRBV7-8 with TRBJ1-6; no reliable D call. Deletions cut 0 bases from V and 4 bases from J, with 10 bases between. The CDR3 has 16 amino acids. CDR1 is SGHVS, CDR2 FQNEAQ, per germline. The CDR3 protein is CASSLASHSYNSPLHF. The CDR3 DNA sequence: TGTGCCAGCAGCTTAGCGTCGCATAGTTATAATTCACCCCTCCACTTT.

This clonotype was detected ten times or more. This CDR3 is CASSGTSGSTGELFF. CDR3 nucleotides: TGTGCCAGCAGTGGGACTAGCGGGAGTACCGGGGAGCTGTTTTTT. This rearrangement joins TRBV12-3 or TRBV12-4 to TRBJ2-2, with 14 positions matching TRBD2. CDR3 length: 15 amino acids. The ends lost 5 bases at V and 5 bases at J; junction bases unmatched: 1.

This clonotype was detected many times. The V call is TRBV6-1, the J call TRBJ2-1; D is undetermined. There are 11 residues in the CDR3. Per germline, CDR1 MNHNS and CDR2 SASEGT. The V and J ends lost 7 bases and 14 bases respectively, with 15 bases between them. The DNA for the CDR3 is TGTGCCAGCAACGGACCCCCAATGGAGTTCTTC. Translation: CASNGPPMEFF.

This clonotype was counted ten times or more. The chain couples TRBV9 to TRBJ2-5; a weak D match, TRBD2 (6 bases). The CDR3 has 14 amino acids. Germline V gene lookup returns CDR1 SGDLS and CDR2 YYNGEE. V was cut by 3 bases and J by 5 bases, with 14 bases left in between. For the CDR3, the DNA is TGTGCCAGCAGCGCCCTGACCCGGGGGGAGACCCAGTACTTC. Protein: CASSALTRGETQYF.

This clonotype was picked up a small number of times. The V gene is TRBV21-1, the J gene TRBJ1-2. TRBV21-1 is marked as a pseudogene. The CDR3 totals 14 residues. The CDR3 DNA is TGTGCCAGCAGCAAAGAAGGGCTCATCTATGGCTACACCTTC. Encoded protein: CASSKEGLIYGYTF.